This TCR beta chain was retrieved from a study of shared T cell receptors in the human thymus. CDR1 and CDR2 (germline): MDHEN, SYDVKM. The ends lost 7 bases at V and 5 bases at J; junction bases unmatched: 7. This CDR3 spans 13 amino acids. Assay: immunoSEQ multiplex PCR; the TCRdb copy retains only in-frame clones and omits some. The table includes hundreds of thousands of clones, approximately 87% detected once. These data are also associated with another study on human thymus T cells. This second study says: The sample donors, healthy Finnish infants, were having corrective surgery for congenital heart defects. The thymus was resected at corrective cardiac surgery. Seemingly biased V and J gene usage marked thymic and blood repertoires. Among unrelated individuals, related research reported thymic repertoires that overlapped highly.

This receptor was taken from a boy younger than two with a congenital heart defect. The rearrangement joins TRBV28 to TRBJ2-7; TRBD1 matches 8 bases. Sequenced sample: thymocytes. The DNA of the CDR3 is TGTGCCAGCAAGGACAGGGTAATGAACGAGCAGTACTTC. Amino acid sequence: CASKDRVMNEQYF. Looking up the rest from reference TRBV28 and TRBJ2-7 gives the full variable domain: DVKVTQSSRYLVKRTGEKVFLECVQDMDHENMFWYRQDPGLGLRLIYFSYDVKMKEKGDIPEGYSVSREKKERFSLILESASTNQTSMYLCASKDRVMNEQYFGPGTRLTVT.